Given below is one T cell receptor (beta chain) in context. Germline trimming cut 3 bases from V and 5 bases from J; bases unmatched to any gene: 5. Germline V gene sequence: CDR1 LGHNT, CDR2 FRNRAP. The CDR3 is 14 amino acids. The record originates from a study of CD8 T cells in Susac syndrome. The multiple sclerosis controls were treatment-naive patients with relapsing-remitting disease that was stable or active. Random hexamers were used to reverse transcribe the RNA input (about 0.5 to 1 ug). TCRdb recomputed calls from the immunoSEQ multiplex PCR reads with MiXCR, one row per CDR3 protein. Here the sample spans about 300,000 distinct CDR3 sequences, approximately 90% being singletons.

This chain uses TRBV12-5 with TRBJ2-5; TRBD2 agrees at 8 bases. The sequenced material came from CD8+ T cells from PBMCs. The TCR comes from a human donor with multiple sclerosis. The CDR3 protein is CASGFSGLGETQYF. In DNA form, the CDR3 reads TGTGCTAGTGGTTTCTCGGGACTAGGTGAGACCCAGTACTTC.